This T cell receptor (beta chain) was recorded in a study of control samples from healthy donors and cancer patients. Trimming stripped 0 bases from V and 2 bases from J, with 11 bases between. Germline CDR1 LGHNA, CDR2 YSLEER. The CDR3 is 15 residues long. Here immunoSEQ multiplex PCR was the method, and the copy in TCRdb shows in-frame clones only, minus some. This sample carries around 120,000 clones, roughly nine tenths of them seen once, and the ten largest clones take approximately 8%. Source material: blood. The genes are TRBV4-3 and TRBJ2-7; a possible D gene is TRBD2 (6 bases). This clonotype originated in a woman aged 18-35 years in good health. CDR3 loop: CASSQDTAGTYEQYF. The CDR3 coding sequence is TGCGCCAGCAGCCAAGATACGGCGGGGACCTACGAGCAGTACTTC.